This TCR beta chain comes out of a study of cytomegalovirus exposure and HLA in healthy donors. Study overall: A preliminary data release comprised 80 million or so unique TCRs obtained from HLA-typed donors.

This CDR3 spans 14 amino acids. The V end lost 1 base, the J end lost 8 bases, and 14 bases lay between the germline ends. The V gene's germline CDR1 is LGHNA and CDR2 YNFKEQ. Study results and caveats: Some segments of the V type, notably TRBV6-2 and TRBV6-3, were excluded as indistinguishable. In vitro work confirmed that three CMV-associated chains recognize CMV antigens.

60 Vbeta and 13 Jbeta primers were used in PCR. The repertoire was sequenced with immunoSEQ multiplex PCR; TCRdb's copy has only in-frame clones and lacks some. Of more than 95,000 clones listed, roughly 80% are singletons. This clone has just a few counts. Antigen specificity is unknown. The chain employs TRBV4-2 and TRBJ1-1; possibly TRBD1 for D (6 bases). The sample comprised PBMCs. This sequence originates from a middle-aged woman in good health and CMV-seropositive. The CDR3: CASSQGGGTGEAFF. As DNA, the CDR3 is TGTGCCAGCAGCCAAGGGGGGGGTACAGGGGAAGCTTTCTTT.